These 20 T cell receptor beta chains share one sample of origin, sequenced in a study of T cell repertoires in Merkel cell carcinoma. Generated by immunoSEQ multiplex PCR, the TCRdb table keeps only in-frame clones and is missing some. The sample lists roughly 14,000 clones, around 74% occurring once. The sequenced sample was tumor tissue. Every receptor here comes from an adult with Merkel cell carcinoma.

V gene TRBV5-5 combines with J gene TRBJ1-4; D not resolved. The CDR3 loop spans 14 amino acids. Germline V CDR1 and CDR2: SGHKS, YYEKEE (reference sequence). The V gene lost 2 bases and the J gene lost 0 bases, with 5 bases spanning the gap. CDR3 sequence reads: CASSFLATNEKLFF. Written as DNA, the CDR3 is TGTGCCAGCAGCTTTTTAGCAACTAATGAAAAACTGTTTTTT.

J is TRBJ1-6 and V is TRBV6-5; perhaps TRBD1 as D (5 bases). In germline, CDR1 is MNHEY, CDR2 SVGAGI. Trimming removed 2 bases from V and 9 bases from J, with 11 bases in between. The CDR3 is made up of 14 amino acids. In DNA, the CDR3 is TGTGCCAGCAGTTACACACGGGGCGGTTCACCCCTCCACTTT. This encodes CASSYTRGGSPLHF.

This clone was detected once. The chain links TRBV7-9 to TRBJ2-7; D possibly matches TRBD1 or TRBD2 (5 bases each). From germline, CDR1 is SEHNR and CDR2 FQNEAQ (reference sequence). The V gene lost 3 bases and the J gene lost 0 bases, with 9 bases spanning the gap. The CDR3 has 14 residues. CDR3 coding DNA: TGTGCCAGCAGCTTCCCAGGGAGCTCCTACGAGCAGTACTTC. Translation: CASSFPGSSYEQYF.

This chain links TRBV27 with TRBJ1-1; D gene unclear. Trimming removed 2 bases at V and 0 bases at J, with 10 bases between. This CDR3 region has 15 residues. Germline CDR1 reads MNHEY; CDR2 reads SMNVEV (reference sequence). CDR3 sequence reads: CASSLLGRLNTEAFF. As DNA, the CDR3 is TGTGCCAGCAGTTTACTCGGCAGGCTGAACACTGAAGCTTTCTTT.

This chain connects TRBV9 to TRBJ2-5, with D unresolved. Per the germline V gene, CDR1 is SGDLS and CDR2 is YYNGEE. This CDR3 comprises 13 residues. V was trimmed by 0 bases and J by 4 bases, leaving 7 bases between them. In DNA, the CDR3 is TGTGCCAGCAGCGTAGGAGGTGGAGAGACCCAGTACTTC. Translated, it gives CASSVGGGETQYF.

This chain connects TRBV30 to TRBJ2-7; TRBD1 aligns across 7 bases. J lost 4 bases, V lost 4 bases, and 13 bases had no gene match. The CDR3 contains 15 residues. Per germline, CDR1 GTSNPN and CDR2 SVGIG (reference sequence). The CDR3 protein is CAWKALTGRTYEQYF. Written as DNA, the CDR3 is TGTGCCTGGAAGGCCTTGACAGGGCGAACGTACGAGCAGTACTTC.

The gene calls are TRBV19 and TRBJ2-6, with D unresolved. The CDR3 runs 16 residues. Germline assignment: CDR1 LNHDA and CDR2 SQIVND (reference sequence). Trimming stripped 5 bases from V and 0 bases from J, with 11 bases between. The CDR3 loop reads CASSAKGASGANVLTF. CDR3 DNA: TGTGCCAGTAGTGCAAAGGGCGCCTCTGGGGCCAACGTCCTGACTTTC.

The chain employs TRBV7-9 and TRBJ2-1; 11 bases line up with TRBD2. The junction had 3 bases not matched to a gene; V was cut back by 0 bases and J by 8 bases. Germline CDR1 and CDR2: SEHNR and FQNEAQ (reference sequence). The CDR3 spans 15 residues. As DNA, the CDR3 is TGTGCCAGCAGCTTAGCTAGCGGGGGGGCCTATGAGCAGTTCTTC. Protein sequence: CASSLASGGAYEQFF.

The V call is TRBV28, the J call TRBJ1-2; no firm D call. V was pared by 3 bases and J by 8 bases, with 19 bases between. The germline V gene encodes CDR1 MDHEN and CDR2 SYDVKM. This CDR3 contains 15 residues. CDR3 sequence reads: CASSFRSQPVWGYTF. In nucleotides, the CDR3 is TGTGCCAGCAGTTTCAGGTCGCAGCCAGTGTGGGGCTACACCTTC.

This sequence joins TRBV23-1 and TRBJ2-7; 9 bases align to TRBD1. TRBV23-1 falls under the ORF class, with uncertain function. The length of the CDR3 is 14 residues. J gave up 6 bases and V 4 bases, and 7 bases lay outside the gene matches. CDR3 protein: CASSRMGTGCEQYF. DNA for the CDR3: TGCGCCAGCAGTCGAATGGGGACAGGGTGCGAGCAGTACTTC.

This chain links TRBV10-3 with TRBJ1-5; D remains ambiguous. Per the germline V gene, CDR1 is ENHRY and CDR2 is SYGVKD. The V and J ends lost 0 bases and 5 bases respectively, with 5 bases between them. This CDR3 spans 13 amino acids. CDR3 sequence (DNA): TGTGCCATCAGTGAGTCTGTGGATCAGCCCCAGCATTTT. Translation gives CAISESVDQPQHF.

The CDR3 bases are TGTGCCAGCAGCCAAGATCACAGGGGAGTACAGAACACTGAAGCTTTCTTT. It is translated as CASSQDHRGVQNTEAFF. This rearrangement joins TRBV3-1 (or the pseudogene TRBV3-2) to TRBJ1-1; 7 nucleotides line up with TRBD1. V was pared by 0 bases and J by 1 base, with 8 bases of the junction left unmatched. Germline lookup yields CDR1 LGHDT and CDR2 YNNKEL (reference sequence). The CDR3 is 17 amino acids.

The sample holds one count of this clone. This sequence joins TRBV28 and TRBJ2-7, with 10 bases fitting TRBD1. The CDR3 covers 14 residues. V trimming: 10 bases; J trimming: 1 base; junction bases outside the gene matches: 7. Germline assignment: CDR1 MDHEN and CDR2 SYDVKM. CDR3 bases: TGTGCCACCCTACCGGGACAGGGGTCCTACGAGCAGTACTTC. Translating it yields CATLPGQGSYEQYF.

By share of the sample, this clone is medium-sized. The V and J genes are TRBV15 and TRBJ2-7, with 11 positions matching TRBD1. J gave up 3 bases and V 4 bases, and 5 bases lay outside the gene matches. CDR3 length: 15 amino acids. CDR1 is LNHNV and CDR2 is YYDKDF in the germline V gene (reference sequence). This CDR3 reads CATSTRTGGYYEQYF. In DNA, the CDR3 is TGTGCCACCAGCACTAGGACAGGGGGCTACTACGAGCAGTACTTC. Full variable domain (outside the CDR3, taken from reference TRBV15 and TRBJ2-7): DAMVIQNPRYQVTQFGKPVTLSCSQTLNHNVMYWYQQKSSQAPKLLFHYYDKDFNNEADTPDNFQSRRPNTSFCFLDIRSPGLGDTAMYLCATSTRTGGYYEQYFGPGTRLTVT.

This clone was observed a handful of times. The genes are TRBV19 and TRBJ1-5, with 10 bases matching TRBD1. This CDR3 comprises 15 residues. Germline assignment: CDR1 LNHDA and CDR2 SQIVND (reference sequence). The ends lost 7 bases at V and 3 bases at J; junction bases unmatched: 6. CDR3 loop: CASKGGTGANQPQHF. CDR3 DNA: TGTGCCAGTAAAGGCGGGACAGGGGCCAATCAGCCCCAGCATTTT.

The chain couples TRBV9 to TRBJ2-2; 8 bases are shared with TRBD2. Germline loops: CDR1 SGDLS, CDR2 YYNGEE. This CDR3 is built from 16 residues. V trimming: 4 bases; J trimming: 6 bases; junction bases outside the gene matches: 11. CDR3 sequence (DNA): TGTGCCAGCAGCCCGGGGGGGAATTTAATCGCCGGGGAGCTGTTTTTT. It encodes CASSPGGNLIAGELFF.

The genes are TRBV28 and TRBJ1-1; D may be TRBD1 (5 bases). Trimming removed 7 bases from V and 1 base from J, with 10 bases in between. The CDR3 sequence is 13 residues long. Germline V gene data show CDR1 as MDHEN and CDR2 as SYDVKM. Written as DNA, the CDR3 is TGTGCCAGCACTATGGGGCCGAACACTGAAGCTTTCTTT. This translates into CASTMGPNTEAFF.

The CDR3 loop is CASSPGGYSTTDTQYF. DNA of the CDR3: TGTGCCAGCAGCCCCGGGGGCTACTCCACCACAGATACGCAGTATTTT. V and J are TRBV14 and TRBJ2-3; D might be TRBD1 or TRBD2, each matching 6 bases. V was cut by 4 bases and J by 2 bases, with 16 bases left in between. Looked up from germline, CDR1 is SGHDN and CDR2 is FVKESK. There are 16 residues in the CDR3.

This clone occurred a few times. J is TRBJ2-1 and V is TRBV7-2; D unresolved. The CDR3 has 14 amino acids. The germline V and J ends were trimmed by 5 bases and 5 bases, with 13 bases remaining between them. Germline values: CDR1 SGHTA, CDR2 FQGNSA. Here the CDR3 reads CASSKGRINNEQFF. CDR3 nucleotide sequence: TGTGCCAGCAGCAAAGGACGCATCAACAATGAGCAGTTCTTC.

V is TRBV7-3 and J is TRBJ2-1, with D possibly being TRBD2 (5 bases). CDR3 length: 15 amino acids. Germline assignment: CDR1 SGHTA and CDR2 FQGTGA. The ends were cut back, 2 bases at V and 0 bases at J, with 8 bases in the middle. CDR3 in amino acids: CASSLSGSSYNEQFF. The CDR3 coding sequence is TGTGCCAGCAGCTTATCTGGGAGCTCCTACAATGAGCAGTTCTTC.